The table lists the clone carrying this T cell receptor (beta chain) with a few counts. The antigen is not known. V shed 0 bases and J shed 6 bases, with 25 bases lying between them. Germline V gene data show CDR1 as SGDLS and CDR2 as YYNGEE. CDR3 size: 18 residues. These data originate in a study of T-cell memory formation after mild COVID-19. Overall study context: TCR clusters mostly belonged to single donors. Whole-study results and caveats: Clones contracting across day 15 to 85 had a balanced CD4/CD8 profile; later expanding clones leaned CD4+. Whether second-wave clones peaking at day 37 were SARS-CoV-2 specific went unconfirmed. The main location of contracting CD4+ clones was CM and EM, and that of contracting CD8+ clones was EMRA.

TCRdb used MiXCR to reprocess the 5' RACE reads, holding one entry per CDR3 protein. Of roughly 450,000 distinct CDR3 sequences listed, 15% to 20% are singletons. The clonotype originates from an adult woman who had mild COVID-19 (a few samples of this study predate the infection). Cell type and time point are not known. This rearrangement joins TRBV9 to TRBJ2-7, with a tentative D call TRBD1 (6 bases). Sequencing used PBMCs or a T cell subset sorted from them (not recorded which). The CDR3 is CASSVVYRTDIYLSEQYF. The CDR3, as DNA: TGTGCCAGCAGCGTAGTGTATAGGACAGATATCTATTTATCCGAGCAGTACTTC. The whole variable domain, filled in from reference TRBV9 and TRBJ2-7, reads DSGVTQTPKHLITATGQRVTLRCSPRSGDLSVYWYQQSLDQGLQFLIQYYNGEERAKGNILERFSAQQFPDLHSELNLSSLELGDSALYFCASSVVYRTDIYLSEQYFGPGTRLTVT.